This T cell receptor (beta chain) was identified during a study of human T cells and chemical hapten exposure. Study-wide points: TCRs above 1 in 1000 frequency stayed constant with DPC sensitization.

V gave up 5 bases and J gave up 0 bases, with 9 bases separating them. The CDR3 length is 14 residues. CDR1 is SGHVS, CDR2 FNYEAQ, per germline. This clonotype has at least ten counts. What it binds is unknown. Time point of the sample: patch test 1, 2 weeks after DPC sensitization. Treatment here: therapeutic diphenylcyclopropenone sensitization with weekly scalp DPC. Each CDR3 protein gets one entry after TCRdb re-called the RACE reads with MiXCR. The table includes some 400,000 distinct CDR3 sequences, more than 4.5% detected once. The source was whole blood, collected in connection with sensitization to the hapten diphenylcyclopropenone (DPC). The chain is built from TRBV7-6 and TRBJ2-3; no reliable D call. The sequence derives from a woman aged 50 to 60 with alopecia areata. Some clones in this sample may be carry-over from other donors' samples. CDR3 amino acids: CASSEIQSTDTQYF. The CDR3 DNA follows: TGTGCCAGCAGCGAAATTCAAAGCACAGATACGCAGTATTTT. The entire variable domain, with the rest obtained from reference TRBV7-6 and TRBJ2-3, is as follows: GAGVSQSPRYKVTKRGQDVALRCDPISGHVSLYWYRQALGQGPEFLTYFNYEAQQDKSGLPNDRFSAERPEGSISTLTIQRTEQRDSAMYRCASSEIQSTDTQYFGPGTRLTVL.